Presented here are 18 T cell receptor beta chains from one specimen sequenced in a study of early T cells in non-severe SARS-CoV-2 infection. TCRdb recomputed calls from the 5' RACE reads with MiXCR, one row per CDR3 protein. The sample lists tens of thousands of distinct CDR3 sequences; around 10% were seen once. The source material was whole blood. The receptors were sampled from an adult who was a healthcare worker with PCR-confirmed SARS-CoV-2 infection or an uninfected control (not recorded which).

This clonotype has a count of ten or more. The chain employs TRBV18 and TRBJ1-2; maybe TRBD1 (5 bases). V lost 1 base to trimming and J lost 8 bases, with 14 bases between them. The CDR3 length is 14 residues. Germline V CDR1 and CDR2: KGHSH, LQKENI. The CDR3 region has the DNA TGTGCCAGCTCACCACTACAGGAACCGGAGGGCTACACCTTC. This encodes CASSPLQEPEGYTF.

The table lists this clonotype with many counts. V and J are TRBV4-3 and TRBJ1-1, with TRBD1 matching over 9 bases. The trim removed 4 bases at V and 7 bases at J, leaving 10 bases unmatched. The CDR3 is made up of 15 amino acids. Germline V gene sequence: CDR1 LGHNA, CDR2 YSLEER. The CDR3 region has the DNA TGCGCCAGCAGCCCGTCTGACAGGGGGGCGCTTGAAGCTTTCTTT. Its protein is CASSPSDRGALEAFF.

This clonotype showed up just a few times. The CDR3 sequence: CASHGGLGTDTQYF. CDR3 in DNA: TGTGCCAGCCATGGGGGGCTGGGGACAGATACGCAGTATTTT. The rearrangement joins TRBV30 to TRBJ2-3; D is perhaps TRBD1 or TRBD2 (6 bases each). Looked up from germline, CDR1 is GTSNPN and CDR2 is SVGIG (reference sequence). The length of the CDR3 is 14 residues. The V end was cut by 8 bases, the J end by 3 bases, with 18 bases between.

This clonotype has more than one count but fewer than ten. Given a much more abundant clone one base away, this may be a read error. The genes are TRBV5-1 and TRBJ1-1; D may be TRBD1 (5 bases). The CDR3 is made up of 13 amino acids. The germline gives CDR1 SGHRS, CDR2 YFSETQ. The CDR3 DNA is TGCGCCAACAGCTTGGGGCAGAACACTGAAGCTTTCTTT. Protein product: CANSLGQNTEAFF.

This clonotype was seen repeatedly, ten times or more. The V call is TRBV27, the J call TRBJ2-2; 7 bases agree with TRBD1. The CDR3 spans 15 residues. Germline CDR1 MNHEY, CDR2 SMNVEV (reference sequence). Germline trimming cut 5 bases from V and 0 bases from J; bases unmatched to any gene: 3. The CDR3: CASSTGTANTGELFF. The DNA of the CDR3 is TGTGCCAGCAGTACCGGGACAGCGAACACCGGGGAGCTGTTTTTT.

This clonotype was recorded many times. CDR3 residues: CSARTGSNTGELFF. CDR3 DNA sequence: TGCAGCGCCCGGACAGGATCGAACACCGGGGAGCTGTTTTTT. This chain uses TRBV29-1 with TRBJ2-2, with 7 bases that match TRBD1. Per germline, CDR1 SQVTM and CDR2 ANQGSEA. Unmatched junction bases numbered 5, after V lost 7 bases and J lost 0 bases. CDR3 length: 14 residues.

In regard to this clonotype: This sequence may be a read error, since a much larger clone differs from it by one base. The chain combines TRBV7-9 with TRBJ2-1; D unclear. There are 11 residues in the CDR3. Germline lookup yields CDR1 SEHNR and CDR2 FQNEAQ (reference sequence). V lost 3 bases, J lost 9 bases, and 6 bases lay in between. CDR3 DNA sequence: TGTGCCAGCAGCTTTTTTCGTGAGCAGTTCTTC. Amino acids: CASSFFREQFF.

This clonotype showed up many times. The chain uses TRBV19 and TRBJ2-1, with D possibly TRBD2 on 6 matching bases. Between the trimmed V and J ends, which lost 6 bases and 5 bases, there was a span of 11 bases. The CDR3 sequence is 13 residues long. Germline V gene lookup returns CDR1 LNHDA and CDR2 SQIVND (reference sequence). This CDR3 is CASSGSRHNEQFF. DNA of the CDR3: TGTGCCAGTAGCGGGAGCAGACACAATGAGCAGTTCTTC.

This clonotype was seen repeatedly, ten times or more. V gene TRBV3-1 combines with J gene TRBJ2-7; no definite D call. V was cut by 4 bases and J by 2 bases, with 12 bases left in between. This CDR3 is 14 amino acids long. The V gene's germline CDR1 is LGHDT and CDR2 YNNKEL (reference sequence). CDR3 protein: CASSPMGLPYEQYF. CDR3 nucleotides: TGTGCCAGCAGCCCGATGGGTCTTCCCTACGAGCAGTACTTC.

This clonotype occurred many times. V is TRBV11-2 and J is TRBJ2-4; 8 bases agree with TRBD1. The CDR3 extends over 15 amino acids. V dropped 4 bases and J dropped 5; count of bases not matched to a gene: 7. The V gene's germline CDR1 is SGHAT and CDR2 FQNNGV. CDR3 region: CASSSRGLRENIQYF. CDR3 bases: TGTGCCAGCAGCTCCAGGGGGCTAAGGGAAAACATTCAGTACTTC. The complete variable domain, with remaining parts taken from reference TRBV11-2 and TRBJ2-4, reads EAGVAQSPRYKIIEKRQSVAFWCNPISGHATLYWYQQILGQGPKLLIQFQNNGVVDDSQLPKDRFSAERLKGVDSTLKIQPAKLEDSAVYLCASSSRGLRENIQYFGAGTRLSVL.

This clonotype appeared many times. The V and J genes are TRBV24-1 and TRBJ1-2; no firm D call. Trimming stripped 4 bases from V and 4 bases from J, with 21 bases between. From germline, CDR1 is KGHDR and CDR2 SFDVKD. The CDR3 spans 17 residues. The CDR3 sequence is CATSDPSGGEGSYGYTF. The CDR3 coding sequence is TGTGCCACCAGTGACCCCTCCGGCGGGGAGGGTTCCTATGGCTACACCTTC.

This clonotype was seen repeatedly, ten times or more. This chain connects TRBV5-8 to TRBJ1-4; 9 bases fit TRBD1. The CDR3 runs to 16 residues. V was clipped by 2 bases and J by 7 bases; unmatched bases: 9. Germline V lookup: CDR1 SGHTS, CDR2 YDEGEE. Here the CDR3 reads CASSFIGQGMGEKLFF. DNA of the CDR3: TGTGCCAGCAGCTTCATCGGACAGGGGATGGGTGAAAAACTGTTTTTT.

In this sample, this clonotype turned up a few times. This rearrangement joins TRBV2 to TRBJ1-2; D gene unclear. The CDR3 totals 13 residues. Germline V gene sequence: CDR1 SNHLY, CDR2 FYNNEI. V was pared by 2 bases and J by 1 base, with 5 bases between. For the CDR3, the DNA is TGTGCCAGCAGTGAAAGATTTAACTATGGCTACACCTTC. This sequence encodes CASSERFNYGYTF.

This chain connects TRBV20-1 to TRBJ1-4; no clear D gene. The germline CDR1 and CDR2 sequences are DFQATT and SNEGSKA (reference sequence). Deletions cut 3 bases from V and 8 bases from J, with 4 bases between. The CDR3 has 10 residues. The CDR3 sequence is CSARREKLFF. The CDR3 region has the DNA TGCAGTGCTAGGAGGGAAAAACTGTTTTTT.

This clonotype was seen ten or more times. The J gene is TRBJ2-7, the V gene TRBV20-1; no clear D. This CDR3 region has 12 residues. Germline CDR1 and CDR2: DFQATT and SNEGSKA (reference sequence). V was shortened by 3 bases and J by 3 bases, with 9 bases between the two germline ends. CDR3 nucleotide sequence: TGCAGTGCTAGTAGCAGTCACTACGAGCAGTACTTC. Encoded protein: CSASSSHYEQYF.

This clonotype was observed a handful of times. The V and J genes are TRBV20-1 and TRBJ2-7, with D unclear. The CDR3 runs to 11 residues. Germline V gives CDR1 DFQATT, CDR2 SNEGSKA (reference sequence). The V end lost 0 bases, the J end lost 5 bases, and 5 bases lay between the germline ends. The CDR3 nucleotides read TGCAGTGCTAGAGATATCGACGAGCAGTACTTC. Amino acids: CSARDIDEQYF.

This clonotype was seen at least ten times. The CDR3 DNA follows: TGCATTCCCATAATGGGGGATGACGAATATGGCTACACCTTC. This codes for CIPIMGDDEYGYTF. The V gene is TRBV20-1, the J gene TRBJ1-2; D possibly corresponds to TRBD1 (5 bases). The CDR3 is 14 residues long. In germline, CDR1 is DFQATT, CDR2 SNEGSKA (reference sequence).

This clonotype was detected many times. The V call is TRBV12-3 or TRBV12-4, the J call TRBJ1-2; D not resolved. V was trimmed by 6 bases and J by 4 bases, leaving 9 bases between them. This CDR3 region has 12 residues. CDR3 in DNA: TGTGCCAGCAGCTCCACCGTCTATGGCTACACCTTC. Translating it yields CASSSTVYGYTF.